The rows below give T cell receptor beta chains drawn from one sample of a study of OX40 agonist ivuxolimab in advanced cancers. TCRdb keeps only in-frame clones here, not all; method: immunoSEQ multiplex PCR. The sample shows fewer than 60,000 clones, around 84% of them seen only once. This specimen consisted of CD4+ or CD8+ T cells sorted from blood, obtained in a trial of the OX40 agonist ivuxolimab. The receptors were gathered from an adult with an advanced solid tumor such as melanoma, head and neck, liver or kidney cancer. Each CDR3 is given with its conserved first and last residue. The D gene is left open where the match is weak. Clone size is not always given. Where it is, it says once, few, many or a class for expanded clones.

len | abundance | j_gene | v_gene | d_gene | CDR3aa | CDR3nt
11 | once | TRBJ2-1 | TRBV2 | . | CACNFRNEQFF | TGTGCCTGCAACTTTCGCAATGAGCAGTTCTTC
17 | . | TRBJ1-6 | TRBV9 | TRBD1 | CASSPGQGPSYNSPLHF | TGTGCCAGCAGCCCGGGACAGGGCCCTTCCTATAATTCACCCCTCCACTTT
17 | . | TRBJ1-2 | TRBV13 | TRBD1 | CASRRAGDRADGGGYTF | TGTGCCAGCCGACGAGCCGGCGACAGGGCCGACGGGGGTGGCTACACCTTC
20 | . | TRBJ1-2 | TRBV9 | . | CASSVEVTPTGPEGNYGYTF | TGTGCCAGCAGCGTAGAGGTCACCCCTACAGGGCCCGAGGGAAACTATGGCTACACCTTC
15 | once | TRBJ2-1 | TRBV30 | . | CAWSVNAGRYNEQFF | TGTGCCTGGAGTGTAAATGCAGGGCGGTACAATGAGCAGTTCTTC
13 | . | TRBJ1-1 | TRBV6-1 | . | CAGRGGEGTEAFF | TGTGCCGGGCGCGGGGGGGAAGGCACTGAAGCTTTCTTT
16 | . | TRBJ2-1 | TRBV6-4 | TRBD2 | CASSDIGTSGLNEQFF | TGTGCCAGCAGTGACATCGGCACTAGCGGGCTCAATGAGCAGTTCTTC
11 | . | TRBJ2-3 | TRBV28 | . | CASSLGDTQYF | TGTGCCAGCAGTTTGGGGGATACGCAGTATTTT
14 | . | TRBJ2-7 | TRBV9 | . | CAGSVEGSPYEQYF | TGTGCCGGCAGCGTAGAGGGATCCCCCTACGAGCAGTACTTC
15 | . | TRBJ2-5 | TRBV7-6 | TRBD1 | CASSFGQEEQETQYF | TGTGCCAGCAGTTTCGGACAGGAGGAACAAGAGACCCAGTACTTC
17 | . | TRBJ2-3 | TRBV5-8 | TRBD1 | CASSSPGTGAYPDTQYF | TGTGCCAGCAGCAGTCCCGGGACAGGGGCATACCCTGATACGCAGTATTTT
14 | . | TRBJ2-3 | TRBV10-3 | TRBD2 | CAIRGLAINDTQYF | TGTGCCATCAGGGGACTAGCGATAAACGATACGCAGTATTTT
10 | few | TRBJ1-2 | TRBV20-1 | . | CSAFTGDYTF | TGCAGTGCATTTACCGGGGATTACACCTTC
13 | many | TRBJ1-2 | TRBV28 | TRBD1 | CASSSTGGYGYTF | TGTGCCAGCAGTTCGACAGGGGGTTATGGCTACACCTTC
14 | few | TRBJ1-4 | TRBV28 | TRBD1 | CASSLDRSVEKLFF | TGTGCCAGCAGTTTGGACAGGAGTGTTGAAAAACTGTTTTTT
14 | once | TRBJ1-1 | TRBV9 | TRBD1 | CASSQGGPNTEAFF | TGTGCCTCCTCCCAGGGGGGCCCGAACACTGAAGCTTTCTTT
16 | . | TRBJ2-1 | TRBV9 | TRBD1 | CASSVGTGVKVNEQFF | TGTGCCAGCAGCGTAGGAACAGGGGTAAAGGTAAATGAGCAGTTCTTC
14 | . | TRBJ1-6 | TRBV11-2 | . | CASSRPGANSPLHF | TGTGCCAGCAGCCGGCCGGGGGCGAATTCACCCCTCCACTTT
13 | few | TRBJ1-5 | TRBV19 | . | CASSITPTQPQHF | TGTGCCAGTAGTATCACTCCTACCCAGCCCCAGCATTTT
16 | . | TRBJ2-1 | TRBV23-1 | . | CASGRADRGPCNEQFF | TGCGCCAGCGGACGGGCGGACCGGGGGCCATGTAATGAGCAGTTCTTC
15 | . | TRBJ1-1 | TRBV18 | TRBD1 | CASSPRQGGNTEAFF | TGTGCCAGCTCACCCCGACAGGGAGGGAACACTGAAGCTTTCTTT
11 | . | TRBJ1-1 | TRBV2 | . | CASTENTEAFF | TGTGCCAGCACAGAGAACACTGAAGCTTTCTTT
16 | . | TRBJ2-1 | TRBV28 | TRBD1 | CASSLLKDRADNEQFF | TGTGCCAGCAGTTTATTAAAGGACAGGGCTGACAATGAGCAGTTCTTC
14 | . | TRBJ2-3 | TRBV28 | . | CASSLVVETDTQYF | TGTGCCAGCAGTTTAGTAGTGGAGACAGATACGCAGTATTTT
14 | . | TRBJ2-2 | TRBV5-6 | . | CASSLVQAPVELFF | TGTGCCAGCAGCTTGGTGCAGGCCCCCGTGGAGCTGTTTTTT
15 | . | TRBJ1-1 | TRBV13 | TRBD1 | CASSLVTGGYTEAFF | TGTGCCAGCAGCTTAGTGACAGGGGGCTACACTGAAGCTTTCTTT
15 | few | TRBJ1-6 | TRBV6-5 | . | CASSLGQTYNSPLHF | TGTGCCAGCAGCTTAGGACAGACTTATAATTCACCCCTCCACTTT
15 | . | TRBJ2-4 | TRBV25-1 | TRBD1 | CASSEGTGIKNIQYF | TGTGCCAGCAGTGAAGGGACAGGGATAAAAAACATTCAGTACTTC
13 | . | TRBJ1-1 | TRBV27 | TRBD1 | CASSYRQGTEAFF | TGTGCCAGCAGTTATAGACAGGGCACTGAAGCTTTCTTT
12 | . | TRBJ2-1 | TRBV7-8 | . | CASSSQGDEQFF | TGTGCCAGCAGCTCACAGGGTGATGAGCAGTTCTTC
12 | . | TRBJ1-3 | TRBV9 | . | CASSHPGNTIYF | TGTGCCAGCAGCCACCCTGGAAACACCATATATTTT
16 | . | TRBJ2-1 | TRBV6-5 | TRBD2 | CASSLIAGSSYNEQFF | TGTGCCAGCAGTTTAATAGCGGGGAGCTCCTACAATGAGCAGTTCTTC
14 | . | TRBJ1-5 | TRBV6-5 | . | CASAINLGDQPQHF | TGTGCCAGCGCGATAAATTTGGGCGATCAGCCCCAGCATTTT
14 | . | TRBJ2-3 | TRBV6-4 | TRBD1 | CASSVGQGADTQYF | TGTGCCAGCAGTGTCGGACAGGGCGCAGATACGCAGTATTTT
15 | . | TRBJ2-1 | TRBV7-9 | TRBD1 | CASSSPNRGLNEQFF | TGTGCCAGCAGCTCCCCGAACAGGGGGCTCAATGAGCAGTTCTTC
13 | . | TRBJ2-3 | TRBV4-1 | . | CASSQERRDTQYF | TGCGCCAGCAGCCAAGAGAGGAGGGATACGCAGTATTTT
15 | . | TRBJ2-5 | TRBV6-5 | . | CASSYSGVPGPTQYF | TGTGCCAGCAGTTACTCGGGCGTTCCTGGGCCAACCCAGTACTTC
16 | . | TRBJ1-1 | TRBV6-6 | TRBD1 | CASVQFWTGLGTEAFF | TGTGCCAGCGTACAATTTTGGACAGGGCTGGGCACTGAAGCTTTCTTT
16 | few | TRBJ2-7 | TRBV7-9 | TRBD1 | CASSSDRALLPYEQYF | TGTGCCAGCAGCTCGGACAGGGCACTACTGCCCTACGAGCAGTACTTC
14 | . | TRBJ1-6 | TRBV5-1 | . | CASSLTGINSPLHF | TGCGCCAGCAGCTTGACAGGGATTAATTCACCCCTCCACTTT
15 | . | TRBJ1-2 | TRBV28 | . | CASSEPIGTRRGYTF | TGTGCCAGCAGCGAACCCATCGGGACGCGAAGAGGCTACACCTTC
12 | . | TRBJ2-1 | TRBV28 | . | CASSFRDPEQFF | TGTGCCAGCAGTTTTCGGGACCCGGAGCAGTTCTTC
14 | . | TRBJ2-7 | TRBV2 | TRBD1 | CASSDRDRVYEQYF | TGTGCCAGCAGTGATCGAGACAGGGTCTACGAGCAGTACTTC
15 | . | TRBJ1-2 | TRBV28 | . | CASRTDLGRNYGYTF | TGTGCCAGCCGGACCGACCTCGGGAGGAACTATGGCTACACCTTC
15 | . | TRBJ1-1 | TRBV12-5 | . | CASLFVGPLNTEAFF | TGTGCTAGCCTCTTTGTAGGCCCCCTAAACACTGAAGCTTTCTTT
13 | . | TRBJ1-1 | TRBV6-5 | . | CASSYSWGTEAFF | TGTGCCAGCAGTTACTCTTGGGGGACTGAAGCTTTCTTT
16 | . | TRBJ1-4 | TRBV27 | . | CASSFIEGTTNEKLFF | TGTGCCAGCAGTTTTATAGAGGGGACAACTAATGAAAAACTGTTTTTT
16 | . | TRBJ2-7 | TRBV30 | . | CAWSDSTGPSRREQYF | TGTGCCTGGAGTGATTCGACAGGACCCTCGAGAAGGGAGCAGTACTTC
10 | . | TRBJ1-3 | TRBV9 | . | CASSGNTIYF | TGTGCCAGCAGCGGAAACACCATATATTTT